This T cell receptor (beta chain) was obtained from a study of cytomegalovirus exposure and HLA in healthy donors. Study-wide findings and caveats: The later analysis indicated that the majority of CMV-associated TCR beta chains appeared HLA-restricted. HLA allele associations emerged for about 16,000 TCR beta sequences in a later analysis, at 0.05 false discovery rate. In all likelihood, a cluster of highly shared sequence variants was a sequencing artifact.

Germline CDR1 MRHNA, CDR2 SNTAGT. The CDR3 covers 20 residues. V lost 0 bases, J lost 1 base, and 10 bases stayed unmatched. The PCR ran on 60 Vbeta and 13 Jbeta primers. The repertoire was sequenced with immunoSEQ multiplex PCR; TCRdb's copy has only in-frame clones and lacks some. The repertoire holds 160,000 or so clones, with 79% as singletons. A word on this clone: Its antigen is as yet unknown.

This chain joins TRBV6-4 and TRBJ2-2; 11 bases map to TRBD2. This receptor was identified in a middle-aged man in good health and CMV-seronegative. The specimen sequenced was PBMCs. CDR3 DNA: TGTGCCAGCAGTGACTCCCCCCTAGCGGGAGGCCCGATGAACACCGGGGAGCTGTTTTTT. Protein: CASSDSPLAGGPMNTGELFF.